Listed below are T cell receptor beta chains from one sample, sequenced in a study of response to subunit inactivated influenza vaccine. TCRdb called the RT-PCR reads again in MiXCR, with one record for every CDR3 protein. The sample shows roughly 780,000 distinct CDR3 sequences, around a sixth of them seen only once. Material: PBMCs from blood, obtained roughly 5 days after vaccination. The receptors derive from a man aged 50 to 59 who received an inactivated influenza vaccine. Both conserved end residues are part of each CDR3. A D gene is named only where the DNA matches it firmly. Part of the rows lack a size; the others show once, few, many or a class for expanded clones.

v_gene: TRBV10-3
j_gene: TRBJ2-3
abundance: few
d_gene: TRBD2
CDR3nt: TGTGCCATCAGTGAGTCGAATGCCCGGACTAGCGGGAGGACGAATACGCAGTATTTT
CDR3aa: CAISESNARTSGRTNTQYF

v_gene: TRBV7-2
j_gene: TRBJ1-2
abundance: NA
d_gene: NA
CDR3nt: TGTGCCAGCAGCTTCGGAATGAGGGTAATGCATGGCTACACCTTC
CDR3aa: CASSFGMRVMHGYTF

v_gene: TRBV28
j_gene: TRBJ2-7
abundance: NA
d_gene: NA
CDR3nt: TGTGCCAGCAGCGGGGGGACAGAAGTTACGGACGAGCAGTACTTC
CDR3aa: CASSGGTEVTDEQYF

v_gene: TRBV7-2
j_gene: TRBJ2-1
abundance: few
d_gene: TRBD2
CDR3nt: TGTGCCAGCAGCGCAACCGGGACTAGCGGGACGAATGAGCAGTTCTTC
CDR3aa: CASSATGTSGTNEQFF

v_gene: TRBV6-1
j_gene: TRBJ1-1
abundance: NA
d_gene: TRBD1
CDR3nt: TGTGCCAGCGGGACAGGGAACACTGAAGCTTTCTTT
CDR3aa: CASGTGNTEAFF

v_gene: TRBV6-1
j_gene: TRBJ2-2
abundance: few
d_gene: TRBD2
CDR3nt: TGTGCCAGCACCTTAGCGGGGTCGTTCACCGGGGAGCTGTTTTTT
CDR3aa: CASTLAGSFTGELFF

v_gene: TRBV18
j_gene: TRBJ2-5
abundance: NA
d_gene: NA
CDR3nt: TGTGCCAGCTCACCTACTAGTCCACAAGAGACCCAGTACTTC
CDR3aa: CASSPTSPQETQYF

v_gene: TRBV7-2
j_gene: TRBJ2-1
abundance: once
d_gene: NA
CDR3nt: TGTGCCAGCAGCTTAAGCCGTATTACGGATGAGCAGTTCTTC
CDR3aa: CASSLSRITDEQFF

v_gene: TRBV18
j_gene: TRBJ2-5
abundance: NA
d_gene: NA
CDR3nt: TGTGCCAGCTCACCACCGACCGATCAAGAGACCCAGTACTTC
CDR3aa: CASSPPTDQETQYF

v_gene: TRBV27
j_gene: TRBJ2-4
abundance: NA
d_gene: NA
CDR3nt: TGTGCCAGCAGTCTATCGTCCCGGGGCCTAGCTCAGGTTAAACTAGCCAAAAACATTCAGTACTTC
CDR3aa: CASSLSSRGLAQVKLAKNIQYF

v_gene: TRBV5-1
j_gene: TRBJ2-5
abundance: many
d_gene: TRBD1
CDR3nt: TGCGCCAGCAGCTGGGACAGGGGAACGGCCCAGTACTTC
CDR3aa: CASSWDRGTAQYF

v_gene: TRBV5-1
j_gene: TRBJ1-2
abundance: NA
d_gene: TRBD1
CDR3nt: TGCGCCAGCAGCTTTTCTACCGGGACAGAGTACTATGGCTACACCTTC
CDR3aa: CASSFSTGTEYYGYTF

v_gene: TRBV24-1
j_gene: TRBJ2-2
abundance: NA
d_gene: NA
CDR3nt: TGTGCCACCAGTGACCAGGGGAGGAGGGAGCTGTTTTTT
CDR3aa: CATSDQGRRELFF

v_gene: TRBV4-1
j_gene: TRBJ2-5
abundance: NA
d_gene: NA
CDR3nt: TGCGCCAGCAGCCAAGTGGGGGAAGAGACCCAGTACTTC
CDR3aa: CASSQVGEETQYF

v_gene: TRBV4-3
j_gene: TRBJ1-3
abundance: few
d_gene: NA
CDR3nt: TGCGCCAGCAGCCAAGAACAGAACTCTGGAAACACCATATATTTT
CDR3aa: CASSQEQNSGNTIYF

v_gene: TRBV6-2/TRBV6-3
j_gene: TRBJ2-1
abundance: NA
d_gene: TRBD1
CDR3nt: TGTGCCAGCAGTTACCGAGGGGGCCGGAGTGAGCAGTTCTTC
CDR3aa: CASSYRGGRSEQFF

v_gene: TRBV12-3/TRBV12-4
j_gene: TRBJ2-1
abundance: few
d_gene: TRBD2
CDR3nt: TGTGCCAGCAGTTCTAGCGGGGGAGCGCAGTTCTTC
CDR3aa: CASSSSGGAQFF

v_gene: TRBV10-3
j_gene: TRBJ2-7
abundance: many
d_gene: TRBD1
CDR3nt: TGTGCCATCAGTGAGCCGGACAGGGGATACGAGCAGTACTTC
CDR3aa: CAISEPDRGYEQYF

v_gene: TRBV20-1
j_gene: TRBJ1-2
abundance: many
d_gene: TRBD1
CDR3nt: TGCAGTGCAACCAGCAGGGGGCAGGTCTATGGCTACACCTTC
CDR3aa: CSATSRGQVYGYTF

v_gene: TRBV6-1
j_gene: TRBJ2-5
abundance: NA
d_gene: NA
CDR3nt: TGTGCCAGCAGCCGTGAGCTGGGACATCAAGAGACCCAGTACTTC
CDR3aa: CASSRELGHQETQYF

v_gene: TRBV12-3/TRBV12-4
j_gene: TRBJ2-7
abundance: NA
d_gene: NA
CDR3nt: TGTGCCAGCAGAACCGAGGGAGGGGGTCGCGAGCAGTACTTC
CDR3aa: CASRTEGGGREQYF

v_gene: TRBV6-2/TRBV6-3
j_gene: TRBJ1-1
abundance: NA
d_gene: NA
CDR3nt: TGTGCCAGCAGCCTTTACGAGAGGGGCACTGAAGCTTTCTTT
CDR3aa: CASSLYERGTEAFF

v_gene: TRBV7-2
j_gene: TRBJ2-3
abundance: few
d_gene: TRBD2
CDR3nt: TGTGCCAGCAGCATCGGTAGCGGGATGAGAGATACGCAGTATTTT
CDR3aa: CASSIGSGMRDTQYF

v_gene: TRBV7-2
j_gene: TRBJ2-5
abundance: few
d_gene: NA
CDR3nt: TGTGCCAGCAGCTTAGGAGGTGGGGAGGTGGGAGAGACCCAGTACTTC
CDR3aa: CASSLGGGEVGETQYF

v_gene: TRBV5-1
j_gene: TRBJ2-7
abundance: few
d_gene: NA
CDR3nt: TGCGCCAGCAGCTTGGCCCTCGACGGAGGAGAGCAGTACTTC
CDR3aa: CASSLALDGGEQYF

v_gene: TRBV6-1
j_gene: TRBJ2-1
abundance: NA
d_gene: TRBD2
CDR3nt: TGTGCCAGCAGCGAGACTAGCGGGGGGGTCTCCTACAATGAGCAGTTCTTC
CDR3aa: CASSETSGGVSYNEQFF

v_gene: TRBV4-1
j_gene: TRBJ2-1
abundance: NA
d_gene: TRBD1
CDR3nt: TGCGCCAGCAGCCAACTTTTTCCCGGGACAGGGAATAATGAGCAGTTCTTC
CDR3aa: CASSQLFPGTGNNEQFF